This TCR beta chain comes out of a study of shared clonotypes between healthy human individuals. CDR1 and CDR2 (germline): GTSNPN, SVGIG (reference sequence). This CDR3 contains 14 residues. The V and J ends lost 0 bases and 4 bases respectively, with 10 bases between them. Study results and limitations: Richness estimates generally favored naive over memory subsets.

The assay ran at deep level. Libraries were prepared by immunoSEQ multiplex PCR; TCRdb keeps only in-frame clonotypes and omits some of them. The table records 2,500,000 or so clones, approximately 94% of them present only once. As to this clone: Its antigen remains unidentified.

V usage is TRBV30 and J usage is TRBJ1-5; D may be TRBD1 (5 bases). The source of this sequence is a man aged 18 to 35 in good health. Material: naive CD4+ T cells sorted from blood. Subset described: CD45RA+ positively selected. Here the CDR3 reads CAWSVGQNNQPQHF. The CDR3 DNA reads as TGTGCCTGGAGTGTGGGGCAGAATAATCAGCCCCAGCATTTT. Combining the CDR3 with reference TRBV30 and TRBJ1-5 gives the whole variable domain SQTIHQWPATLVQPVGSPLSLECTVEGTSNPNLYWYRQAAGRGLQLLFYSVGIGQISSEVPQNLSASRPQDRQFILSSKKLLLSDSGFYLCAWSVGQNNQPQHFGDGTRLSIL.